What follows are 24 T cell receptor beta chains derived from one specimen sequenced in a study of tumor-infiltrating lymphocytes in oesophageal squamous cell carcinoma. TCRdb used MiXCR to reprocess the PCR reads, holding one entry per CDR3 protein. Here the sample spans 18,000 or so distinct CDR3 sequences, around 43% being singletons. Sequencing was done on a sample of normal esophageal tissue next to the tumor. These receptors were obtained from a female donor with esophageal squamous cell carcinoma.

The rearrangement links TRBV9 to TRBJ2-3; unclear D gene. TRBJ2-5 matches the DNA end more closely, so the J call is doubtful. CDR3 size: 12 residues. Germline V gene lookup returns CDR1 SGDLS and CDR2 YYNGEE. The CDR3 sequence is CASSPYGETQYF. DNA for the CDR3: TGTGCCAGCAGCCCCTATGGAGAGACCCAGTACTTC.

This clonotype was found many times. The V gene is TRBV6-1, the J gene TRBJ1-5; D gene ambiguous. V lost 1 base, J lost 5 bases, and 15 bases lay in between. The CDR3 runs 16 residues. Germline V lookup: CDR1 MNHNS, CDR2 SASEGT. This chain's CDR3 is CASSEGVHRVDQPQHF. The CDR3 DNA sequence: TGTGCCAGCAGTGAAGGGGTACATCGGGTCGATCAGCCCCAGCATTTT.

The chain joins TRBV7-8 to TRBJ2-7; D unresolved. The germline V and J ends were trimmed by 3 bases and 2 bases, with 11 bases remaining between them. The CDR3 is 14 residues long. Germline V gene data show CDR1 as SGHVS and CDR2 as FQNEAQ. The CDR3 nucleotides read TGTGCCAGCAGCTTCCCAGGCGGAGCCTACGAGCAGTACTTC. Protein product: CASSFPGGAYEQYF.

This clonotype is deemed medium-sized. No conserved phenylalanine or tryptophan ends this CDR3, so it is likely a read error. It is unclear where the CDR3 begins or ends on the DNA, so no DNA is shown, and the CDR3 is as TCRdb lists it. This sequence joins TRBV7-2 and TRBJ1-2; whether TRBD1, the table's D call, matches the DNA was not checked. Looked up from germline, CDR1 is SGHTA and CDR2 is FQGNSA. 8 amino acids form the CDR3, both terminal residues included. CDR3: CASSLGGQ.

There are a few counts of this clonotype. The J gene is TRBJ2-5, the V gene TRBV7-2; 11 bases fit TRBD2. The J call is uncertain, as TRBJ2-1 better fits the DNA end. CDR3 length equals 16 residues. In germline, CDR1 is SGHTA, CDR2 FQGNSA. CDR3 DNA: TGTGCCAGCAGCCCACAGGGACTAGCGGAGTCCAATGAGCAGTTCTTC. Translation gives CASSPQGLAESNEQFF.

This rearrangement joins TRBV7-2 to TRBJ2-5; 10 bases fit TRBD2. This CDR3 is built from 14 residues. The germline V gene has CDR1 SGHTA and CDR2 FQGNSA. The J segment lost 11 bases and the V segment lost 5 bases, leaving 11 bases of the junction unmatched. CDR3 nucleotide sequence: TGTGCCAGCAGCCCCGATCCGAGCGGGAGGGGACAGTACTTC. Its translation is CASSPDPSGRGQYF.

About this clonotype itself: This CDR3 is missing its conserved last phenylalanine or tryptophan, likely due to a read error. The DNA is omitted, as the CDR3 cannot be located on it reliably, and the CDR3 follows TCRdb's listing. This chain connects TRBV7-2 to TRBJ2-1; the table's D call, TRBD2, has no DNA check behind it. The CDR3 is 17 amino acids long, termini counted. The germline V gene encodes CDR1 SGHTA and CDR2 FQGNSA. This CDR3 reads CASSLVPGSDSPLHFGS.

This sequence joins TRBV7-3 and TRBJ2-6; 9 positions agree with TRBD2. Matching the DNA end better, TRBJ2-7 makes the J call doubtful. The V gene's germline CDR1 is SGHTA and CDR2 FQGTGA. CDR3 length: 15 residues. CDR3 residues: CASSLRGGRDNEQYF. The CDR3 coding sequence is TGTGCCAGCAGCCTGAGAGGCGGGAGGGACAATGAGCAGTACTTC.

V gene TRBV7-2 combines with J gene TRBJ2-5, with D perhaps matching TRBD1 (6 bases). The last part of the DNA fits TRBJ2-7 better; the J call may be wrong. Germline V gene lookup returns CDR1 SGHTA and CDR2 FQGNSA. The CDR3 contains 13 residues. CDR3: CASSRQDRYEQYF. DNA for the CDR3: TGTGCCAGCAGTAGACAGGACCGCTACGAGCAGTACTTC.

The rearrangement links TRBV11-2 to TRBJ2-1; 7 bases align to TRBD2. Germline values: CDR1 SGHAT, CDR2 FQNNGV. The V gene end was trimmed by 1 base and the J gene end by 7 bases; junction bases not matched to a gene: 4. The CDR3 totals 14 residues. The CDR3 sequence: CASSLGLAGNEQFF. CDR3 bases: TGTGCCAGCAGCTTAGGACTAGCCGGTAATGAGCAGTTCTTC. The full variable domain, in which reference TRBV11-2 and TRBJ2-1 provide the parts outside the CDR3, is EAGVAQSPRYKIIEKRQSVAFWCNPISGHATLYWYQQILGQGPKLLIQFQNNGVVDDSQLPKDRFSAERLKGVDSTLKIQPAKLEDSAVYLCASSLGLAGNEQFFGPGTRLTVL.

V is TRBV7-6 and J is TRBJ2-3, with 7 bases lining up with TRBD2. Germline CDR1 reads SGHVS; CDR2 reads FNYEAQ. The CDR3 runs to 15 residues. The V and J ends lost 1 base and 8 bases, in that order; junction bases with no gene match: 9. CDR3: CASSLEPGLQTTQYF. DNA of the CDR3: TGTGCCAGCAGCTTAGAACCGGGACTACAGACTACGCAGTATTTT.

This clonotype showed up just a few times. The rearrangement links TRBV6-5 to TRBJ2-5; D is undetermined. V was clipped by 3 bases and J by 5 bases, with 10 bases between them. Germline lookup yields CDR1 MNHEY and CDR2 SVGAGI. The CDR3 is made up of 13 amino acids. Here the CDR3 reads CASSYNGAETQYF. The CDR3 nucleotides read TGTGCCAGCAGTTATAATGGTGCGGAGACCCAGTACTTC.

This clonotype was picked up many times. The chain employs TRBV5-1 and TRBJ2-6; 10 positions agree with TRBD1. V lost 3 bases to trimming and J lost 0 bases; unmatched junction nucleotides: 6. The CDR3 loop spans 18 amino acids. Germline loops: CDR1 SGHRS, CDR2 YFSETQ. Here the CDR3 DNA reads TGCGCCAGCAGCTCGGGACAGGGGCCACCCTCTGGGGCCAACGTCCTGACTTTC. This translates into CASSSGQGPPSGANVLTF. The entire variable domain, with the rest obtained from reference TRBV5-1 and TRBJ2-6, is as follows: KAGVTQTPRYLIKTRGQQVTLSCSPISGHRSVSWYQQTPGQGLQFLFEYFSETQRNKGNFPGRFSGRQFSNSRSEMNVSTLELGDSALYLCASSSGQGPPSGANVLTFGAGSRLTVL.

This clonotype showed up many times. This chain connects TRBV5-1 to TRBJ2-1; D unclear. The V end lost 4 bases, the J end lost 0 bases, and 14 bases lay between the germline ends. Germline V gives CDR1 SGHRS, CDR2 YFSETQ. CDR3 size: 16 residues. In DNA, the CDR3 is TGCGCCAGCAGCCGCACGTCCGATAGCTCCTACAATGAGCAGTTCTTC. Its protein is CASSRTSDSSYNEQFF.

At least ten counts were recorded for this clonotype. The CDR3 region has the DNA TGTGCCAGCAGTTTCCCGACCTACGAGCAGTACTTC. This gives the protein CASSFPTYEQYF. This chain uses TRBV28 with TRBJ2-7; D ambiguous. The CDR3 runs 12 residues. Trimming stripped 3 bases from V and 2 bases from J, with 5 bases between. CDR1 and CDR2 from the germline V gene are MDHEN and SYDVKM.

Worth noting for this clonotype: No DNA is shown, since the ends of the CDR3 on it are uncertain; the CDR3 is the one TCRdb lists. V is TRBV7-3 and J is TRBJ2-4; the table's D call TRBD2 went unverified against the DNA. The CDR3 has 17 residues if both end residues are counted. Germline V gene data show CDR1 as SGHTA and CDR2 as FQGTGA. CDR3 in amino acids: CASSSLAGIGLRAVLRF.

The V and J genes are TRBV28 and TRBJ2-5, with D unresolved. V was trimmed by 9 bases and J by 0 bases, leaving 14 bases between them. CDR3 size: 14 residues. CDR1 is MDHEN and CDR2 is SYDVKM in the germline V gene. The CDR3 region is CASREWGNQETQYF. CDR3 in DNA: TGTGCCAGTAGAGAGTGGGGAAACCAAGAGACCCAGTACTTC.

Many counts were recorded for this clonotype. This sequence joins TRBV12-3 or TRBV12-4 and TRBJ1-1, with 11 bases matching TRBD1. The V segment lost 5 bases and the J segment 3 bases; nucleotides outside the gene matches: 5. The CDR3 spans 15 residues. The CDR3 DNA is TGTGCCAGCAGTCGCCCGGGACAGGGGGACACTGAAGCTTTCTTT. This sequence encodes CASSRPGQGDTEAFF.

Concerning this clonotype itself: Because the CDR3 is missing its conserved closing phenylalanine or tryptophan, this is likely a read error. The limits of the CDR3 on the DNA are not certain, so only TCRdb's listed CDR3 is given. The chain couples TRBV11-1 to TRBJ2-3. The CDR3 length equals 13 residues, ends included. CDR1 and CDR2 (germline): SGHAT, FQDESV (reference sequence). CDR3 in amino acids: CASSRISGYTFGS.

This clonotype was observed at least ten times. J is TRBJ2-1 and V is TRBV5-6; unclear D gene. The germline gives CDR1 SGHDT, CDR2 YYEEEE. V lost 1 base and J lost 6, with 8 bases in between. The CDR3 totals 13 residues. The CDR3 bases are TGTGCCAGCAGCTTGTTTCTTTCCAATGAGCAGTTCTTC. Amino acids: CASSLFLSNEQFF.

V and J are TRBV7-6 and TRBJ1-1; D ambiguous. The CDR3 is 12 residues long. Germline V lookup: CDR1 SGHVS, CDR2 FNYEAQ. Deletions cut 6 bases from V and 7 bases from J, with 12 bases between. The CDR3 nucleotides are TGTGCCAGCAGTAGAGGGTCCAGTGAAGCTTTCTTT. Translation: CASSRGSSEAFF.

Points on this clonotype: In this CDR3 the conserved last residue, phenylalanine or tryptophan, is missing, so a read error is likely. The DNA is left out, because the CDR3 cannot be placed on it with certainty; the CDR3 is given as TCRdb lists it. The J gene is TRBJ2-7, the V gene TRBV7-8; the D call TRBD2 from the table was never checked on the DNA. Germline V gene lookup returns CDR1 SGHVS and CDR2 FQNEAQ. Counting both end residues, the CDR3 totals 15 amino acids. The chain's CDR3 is CASSLRGDYGYTFGS.

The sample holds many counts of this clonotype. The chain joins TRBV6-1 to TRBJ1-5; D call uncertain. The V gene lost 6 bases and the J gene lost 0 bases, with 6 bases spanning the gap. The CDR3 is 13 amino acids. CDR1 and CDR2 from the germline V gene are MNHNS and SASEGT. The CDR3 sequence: CASSTDSNQPQHF. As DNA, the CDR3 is TGTGCCAGCAGCACAGATAGCAATCAGCCCCAGCATTTT.

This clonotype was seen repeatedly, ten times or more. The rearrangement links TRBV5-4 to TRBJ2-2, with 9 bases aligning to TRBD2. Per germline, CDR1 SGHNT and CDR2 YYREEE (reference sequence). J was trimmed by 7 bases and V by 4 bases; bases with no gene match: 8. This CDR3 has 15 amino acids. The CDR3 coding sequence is TGTGCCAGCAGCCCCCAGCGGGAGGTTGGCGGGGAGCTGTTTTTT. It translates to CASSPQREVGGELFF.